This TCR beta chain was retrieved from a study of shared clonotypes between healthy human individuals. Findings and limits, study-wide: Donors were few, which limited the genetic and exposure-history diversity represented.

Measured with immunoSEQ multiplex PCR; TCRdb has only the in-frame clones, and not every one. The table lists more than 2 million clones, around 95% of them singletons. Cells designated naive CD8 were CD45RO-negative and were positively selected for CCR7, with terminally differentiated effector memory CD45RA+ cells excluded. About this clone itself: Its matching antigen is unknown.

CDR1 and CDR2 (germline): SQVTM, ANQGSEA. The CDR3 has 15 amino acids. The V gene lost 1 base and the J gene lost 6 bases, with 17 bases spanning the gap. Sequencing used naive CD8+ T cells from PBMCs. The chain employs TRBV29-1 and TRBJ2-3; perhaps TRBD2 as D (5 bases). The receptor was isolated from a man younger than 35 in good health. Some clones in this sample may be carry-over from other donors' samples. The CDR3 region has the DNA TGCAGCGTTGAAGGGACTGGGAACTCTTGGGATACGCAGTATTTT. It codes for CSVEGTGNSWDTQYF.